This T cell receptor (beta chain) was identified in a study of CD8+ T cells in alopecia areata. Treatment of the sample: oral pan-JAK inhibitor, 5-10 mg twice daily. TCR sequencing used cDNA made by reverse transcription of extracted RNA. The data were produced by immunoSEQ multiplex PCR, yet TCRdb's version contains in-frame clones alone and is incomplete. The table includes 200,000 or so clones, approximately 45% detected once. Germline V gene lookup returns CDR1 LNHNV and CDR2 YYDKDF (reference sequence). V was cut by 0 bases and J by 4 bases, with 7 bases left in between. This CDR3 is 13 amino acids long. This clone was seen only a few times.

The sequence was collected from a human donor with alopecia areata. The chain uses TRBV15 and TRBJ2-7; unclear D gene. This specimen consisted of CD4+ T cells sorted from blood, obtained at approximately week 36, from a patient treated with tofacitinib. CDR3 region: CATSRDVQYEQYF. CDR3 DNA: TGTGCCACCAGCAGAGATGTCCAATACGAGCAGTACTTC.